These 28 T cell receptor beta chains share one sample of origin, sequenced in a study of sequential checkpoint blockade in melanoma. Sequencing used immunoSEQ multiplex PCR; TCRdb keeps in-frame clones, though not all of them. The profile covers tens of thousands of clones, with approximately 84% appearing a single time and less than 7% taken by the ten largest. The sample's treatment: randomized to nivolumab then ipilimumab (arm A) or the reverse (arm B). The specimen was CD8+ T cells sorted from blood (inferred from file names), collected from a patient given nivolumab and ipilimumab in sequence. These receptors came from a human donor with melanoma.

The genes are TRBV19 and TRBJ2-5, with 7 nucleotides matching TRBD1. The CDR3 has 13 amino acids. The trim removed 3 bases at V and 4 bases at J, leaving 2 bases unmatched. Germline CDR1 reads LNHDA; CDR2 reads SQIVND (reference sequence). CDR3 protein: CASSMAGGETQYF. CDR3 nucleotides: TGTGCCAGTAGTATGGCAGGGGGAGAGACCCAGTACTTC.

As DNA, the CDR3 is TGTGCCAGTAGTATGGGGGCGAGCAATCAGCCCCAGCATTTT. Translation gives CASSMGASNQPQHF. This sequence joins TRBV19 and TRBJ1-5, with D tentatively TRBD1 (6 bases). This CDR3 contains 14 residues. Germline V gene data show CDR1 as LNHDA and CDR2 as SQIVND (reference sequence). V shed 3 bases and J shed 1 base, with 7 bases lying between them.

V gene TRBV4-1 combines with J gene TRBJ2-2, with TRBD2 identical over 8 bases. V shed 4 bases, J shed 3 bases, and the junction held 13 bases outside the gene matches. CDR1 is MGHRA and CDR2 is YSYEKL in the germline V gene. This CDR3 is built from 18 residues. The CDR3 protein is CASSRSSLAGPYTGELFF. In DNA, the CDR3 is TGCGCCAGCAGCCGGTCGAGCCTAGCGGGTCCCTACACCGGGGAGCTGTTTTTT.

The genes are TRBV6-6 and TRBJ2-2; a possible D gene is TRBD1 (6 bases). Germline CDR1 and CDR2: MNHNY and SVGAGI (reference sequence). V was trimmed by 10 bases and J by 1 base, leaving 13 bases between them. This CDR3 has 14 residues. The CDR3 bases are TGTGCCACCCAGGGGCAGGGGAACACCGGGGAGCTGTTTTTT. This encodes CATQGQGNTGELFF.

This sequence joins TRBV5-4 and TRBJ2-1; 12 nucleotides agree with TRBD2. Unmatched junction bases numbered 6, after V lost 4 bases and J lost 7 bases. CDR3 size: 15 residues. Germline CDR1 and CDR2: SGHNT and YYREEE (reference sequence). The CDR3 DNA reads as TGTGCCAGCAGCCCTCTAGCGGGGGGGCCTAATGAGCAGTTCTTC. Its protein is CASSPLAGGPNEQFF.

This clone was observed a handful of times. The J gene is TRBJ2-3, the V gene TRBV4-2, with TRBD2 identical over 11 bases. There are 16 residues in the CDR3. V trimming: 1 base; J trimming: 1 base; junction bases outside the gene matches: 1. Germline V gene lookup returns CDR1 LGHNA and CDR2 YNFKEQ. Written as DNA, the CDR3 is TGTGCCAGCAGCCAAGTACTAGCGGGGGGCACAGATACGCAGTATTTT. This codes for CASSQVLAGGTDTQYF.

This chain joins TRBV5-8 and TRBJ2-5; the match to TRBD1 covers 7 bases. Germline CDR1 is SGHTS and CDR2 is YDEGEE. This CDR3 has 14 amino acids. Trimming took 1 base from V and 2 from J; bases not matched to a gene: 2. The CDR3 loop reads CASSLNRGQETQYF. For the CDR3, the DNA is TGTGCCAGCAGCTTGAACAGGGGACAAGAGACCCAGTACTTC. Full variable domain (outside the CDR3, taken from reference TRBV5-8 and TRBJ2-5): EAGVTQSPTHLIKTRGQQATLRCSPISGHTSVYWYQQALGLGLQFLLWYDEGEERNRGNFPPRFSGRQFPNYSSELNVNALELEDSALYLCASSLNRGQETQYFGPGTRLLVL.

The genes are TRBV6-1 and TRBJ2-7, with D possibly being TRBD1 (6 bases). The CDR3 contains 12 residues. The germline V and J ends were trimmed by 5 bases and 3 bases, with 8 bases remaining between them. Germline loops: CDR1 MNHNS, CDR2 SASEGT. In DNA, the CDR3 is TGTGCCAGCAGTCGGGACAACTACGAGCAGTACTTC. The encoded protein is CASSRDNYEQYF.

This chain connects TRBV19 to TRBJ2-7, with 8 nucleotides matching TRBD1. The CDR3 has 13 residues. Per germline, CDR1 LNHDA and CDR2 SQIVND (reference sequence). The ends lost 11 bases at V and 1 base at J; junction bases unmatched: 7. The CDR3 spells CASRDRSSYEQYF. The CDR3 coding sequence is TGTGCCTCGAGGGACAGGTCGTCCTACGAGCAGTACTTC. The full variable domain, with the rest looked up from reference TRBV19 and TRBJ2-7, is DGGITQSPKYLFRKEGQNVTLSCEQNLNHDAMYWYRQDPGQGLRLIYYSQIVNDFQKGDIAEGYSVSREKKESFPLTVTSAQKNPTAFYLCASRDRSSYEQYFGPGTRLTVT.

This clone was detected a few times. The rearrangement uses TRBV5-1 and TRBJ1-3; no clear D. CDR1 SGHRS and CDR2 YFSETQ come from the germline V gene. CDR3 length: 16 amino acids. V lost 0 bases, J lost 0 bases, and 10 bases lay in between. The CDR3, as DNA: TGCGCCAGCAGCTTGGGACTCGAGGGCTCTGGAAACACCATATATTTT. Protein product: CASSLGLEGSGNTIYF.

The chain uses TRBV5-6 and TRBJ2-5; tentative D call: TRBD1 (6 bases). The CDR3 runs 15 residues. Trimming removed 0 bases at V and 0 bases at J, with 9 bases between. CDR1 is SGHDT, CDR2 YYEEEE, per germline. This chain's CDR3 is CASSLGQDYQETQYF. The CDR3, as DNA: TGTGCCAGCAGCTTGGGACAGGACTACCAAGAGACCCAGTACTTC.

The chain uses TRBV29-1 and TRBJ1-1; D gene unclear. The germline V gene has CDR1 SQVTM and CDR2 ANQGSEA. The CDR3 covers 11 residues. V gave up 5 bases and J gave up 2 bases, with 6 bases separating them. The DNA for the CDR3 is TGCAGCGTTCTGGCAAACACTGAAGCTTTCTTT. It is translated as CSVLANTEAFF.

This clone was recorded once. The chain links TRBV5-8 to TRBJ2-7; the match to TRBD2 covers 8 bases. The CDR3 is 18 residues long. CDR1 is SGHTS and CDR2 is YDEGEE in the germline V gene. With 7 bases clipped from V and 0 bases from J, the junction kept 18 bases outside the gene matches. CDR3 nucleotides: TGTGCCAGCCAGAACCGGGGAGCGGGAGAGAAGGGCTCCTACGAGCAGTACTTC. Translation: CASQNRGAGEKGSYEQYF. Supplemented by reference TRBV5-8 and TRBJ2-7, the full variable domain reads EAGVTQSPTHLIKTRGQQATLRCSPISGHTSVYWYQQALGLGLQFLLWYDEGEERNRGNFPPRFSGRQFPNYSSELNVNALELEDSALYLCASQNRGAGEKGSYEQYFGPGTRLTVT.

This chain joins TRBV7-8 and TRBJ2-7; D is possibly TRBD1 (6 bases). V lost 2 bases and J 3 bases, leaving 8 bases between the germline ends. CDR3 size: 13 residues. Germline CDR1 and CDR2: SGHVS and FQNEAQ. The CDR3 DNA is TGTGCCAGCAGCTTACAGGGGATCTACGAGCAGTACTTC. This codes for CASSLQGIYEQYF.

This clone was seen just once. The CDR3 loop reads CASSYSLAPYEQYF. The CDR3 DNA reads as TGTGCCAGCAGTTACTCGCTGGCCCCCTACGAGCAGTACTTC. The chain has TRBV6-5 and TRBJ2-7; no clear D gene. This CDR3 region has 14 residues. Trimming stripped 0 bases from V and 2 bases from J, with 8 bases between. Germline V gene lookup returns CDR1 MNHEY and CDR2 SVGAGI.

The chain employs TRBV28 and TRBJ2-7; weak D call: TRBD2 (6 bases). V was pared by 3 bases and J by 0 bases, with 21 bases between. CDR1 and CDR2 from the germline V gene are MDHEN and SYDVKM. The CDR3 is 18 residues long. The CDR3 here is CASSLDKAGDFLSYEQYF. CDR3 in DNA: TGTGCCAGCAGTTTGGATAAGGCCGGGGACTTTCTCTCCTACGAGCAGTACTTC.

This clone has only one observation. This chain connects TRBV19 to TRBJ2-1, with D tentatively TRBD1 (5 bases). This CDR3 has 14 residues. The germline V and J ends were trimmed by 8 bases and 0 bases, with 11 bases remaining between them. Germline assignment: CDR1 LNHDA and CDR2 SQIVND (reference sequence). CDR3 amino acids: CASYGTGSYNEQFF. The CDR3 DNA follows: TGTGCCAGTTATGGCACAGGCTCCTACAATGAGCAGTTCTTC.

The rearrangement links TRBV10-1 to TRBJ2-1; 15 bases fit TRBD2. The CDR3 sequence is 16 residues long. CDR1 and CDR2 (germline): WNHNN, SYGVQD (reference sequence). J lost 8 bases, V lost 2 bases, and 4 bases had no gene match. CDR3 sequence: CASSEGGLAGGDEQFF. CDR3 coding DNA: TGCGCCAGCAGTGAGGGCGGACTAGCGGGAGGGGATGAGCAGTTCTTC.

The J gene is TRBJ2-1, the V gene TRBV9, with a possible D match to TRBD2 (6 bases). Germline V CDR1 and CDR2: SGDLS, YYNGEE. CDR3 length: 12 residues. The V and J ends lost 5 bases and 7 bases respectively, with 10 bases between them. CDR3 nucleotides: TGTGCCAGCAGTCCGGGGGAAAATGAGCAGTTCTTC. The encoded protein is CASSPGENEQFF.

The rearrangement uses TRBV18 and TRBJ1-1, with D possibly being TRBD1 (5 bases). The germline gives CDR1 KGHSH, CDR2 LQKENI. There are 16 residues in the CDR3. The V end was cut by 0 bases, the J end by 11 bases, with 22 bases between. CDR3 coding DNA: TGTGCCAGCTCACCACCCATCACCGACAGTGAACAGAAGGCTTTCTTT. Residues: CASSPPITDSEQKAFF.

This clone was recorded once. The chain carries TRBV28 and TRBJ2-7, with 15 positions matching TRBD2. V lost 7 bases, J lost 4 bases, and 5 bases stayed unmatched. Germline-derived CDR1 and CDR2 are MDHEN and SYDVKM. The CDR3 length is 15 residues. As DNA, the CDR3 is TGTGCCAGCACCACCGGACTAGCGGGAGGGTACGAGCAGTACTTC. This encodes CASTTGLAGGYEQYF.

The rearrangement joins TRBV10-2 to TRBJ1-3; no reliable D call. V was clipped by 4 bases and J by 4 bases, with 8 bases between them. The CDR3 consists of 13 residues. Germline CDR1 is WSHSY and CDR2 is SAAADI. Here the CDR3 reads CASSGRGGNTIYF. In DNA, the CDR3 is TGCGCCAGCAGTGGACGAGGGGGAAACACCATATATTTT.

Concerning this clone itself: At one boundary the junction diverges from the germline segment, which might be a read error. The chain employs TRBV29-1 and TRBJ2-7, with 7 bases lining up with TRBD2. The CDR3 extends over 11 amino acids. CDR1 and CDR2 from the germline V gene are SQVTM and ANQGSEA. The CDR3 bases are TGCAGCGTCGAAGGACTAGACGAGCAGTACTTC. This encodes CSVEGLDEQYF.

This clone was found a few times. An end of the junction does not agree with germline; a read error may underlie this. DNA of the CDR3: TGTGCTAGCAGCCCCTTTGGGGGGGCTAGCACAGATACGCAGTATTTT. Amino acid sequence: CASSPFGGASTDTQYF. This chain links TRBV7-7 with TRBJ2-3; TRBD2 is a possible D gene (7 bases). The V gene's germline CDR1 is SSHAT and CDR2 FNYEAQ (reference sequence). CDR3 size: 16 residues. Complete variable domain (other parts from reference TRBV7-7 and TRBJ2-3): GAGVSQSPRYKVTKRGQDVTLRCDPISSHATLYWYQQALGQGPEFLTYFNYEAQPDKSGLPSDRFSAERPEGSISTLTIQRTEQRDSAMYRCASSPFGGASTDTQYFGPGTRLTVL.

This rearrangement joins TRBV7-9 to TRBJ1-1; D is unclear. Between the trimmed V and J ends, which lost 4 bases and 5 bases, there was a span of 8 bases. Germline V gene lookup returns CDR1 SEHNR and CDR2 FQNEAQ (reference sequence). This CDR3 region has 12 residues. The CDR3, as DNA: TGTGCCAGCAGCTCACTAGGAACTGAAGCTTTCTTT. As protein: CASSSLGTEAFF.

This clone was observed a single time. The chain employs TRBV27 and TRBJ2-1, with D hard to call. V shed 5 bases and J shed 4 bases, with 3 bases lying between them. Germline lookup yields CDR1 MNHEY and CDR2 SMNVEV (reference sequence). The CDR3 is made up of 11 amino acids. The DNA for the CDR3 is TGTGCCAGCAGTCGTTACAATGAGCAGTTCTTC. The encoded protein is CASSRYNEQFF.

This clone was observed once. The chain carries TRBV9 and TRBJ2-3; 10 bases match TRBD2. J lost 3 bases, V lost 6 bases, and 7 bases had no gene match. The CDR3 is 15 residues long. Germline-derived CDR1 and CDR2 are SGDLS and YYNGEE. The CDR3: CASIPGTSATDTQYF. The CDR3 DNA sequence: TGTGCCAGCATCCCAGGGACTAGCGCGACAGATACGCAGTATTTT.

In its sample, this clone is medium-sized. This chain links TRBV5-4 with TRBJ2-1, with a possible D match to TRBD2 (6 bases). The V end lost 3 bases, the J end lost 9 bases, and 10 bases lay between the germline ends. The germline gives CDR1 SGHNT, CDR2 YYREEE (reference sequence). This CDR3 has 12 residues. CDR3 bases: TGTGCCAGCAGCTCAGAGACTAGTGAGCAGTTCTTC. Translating it yields CASSSETSEQFF.